This T cell receptor beta chain was captured in a study of response to subunit inactivated influenza vaccine. From germline, CDR1 is SGHAT and CDR2 FQDESV (reference sequence). After removal of 2 bases from V and 5 bases from J, the junction contained 2 bases not matched to a gene. The length of the CDR3 is 15 residues. TCRdb fed the RT-PCR reads into MiXCR, producing one record per CDR3 protein. Among fewer than 250,000 distinct CDR3 sequences listed, around 14% were seen once. The source material was CD8+ T cells sorted from PBMCs, sampled roughly 5 days after vaccination. The source is a man aged 45 to 65 who received an inactivated influenza vaccine. V gene TRBV11-1 combines with J gene TRBJ2-7; 14 nucleotides agree with TRBD2. This chain's CDR3 is CASSLRGLAGDEQYF. CDR3 DNA: TGTGCCAGCAGCTTAAGGGGACTAGCGGGAGACGAGCAGTACTTC.